This is a list of T cell receptor beta chains from one sample in a study of post-analysis software for immune sequencing data. TCRdb recomputed calls from the PCR reads with MiXCR, one row per CDR3 protein. The sample holds hundreds of thousands of distinct CDR3 sequences; 25% to 30% are singletons and the top ten take more than 0.45%. Source material: blood. The origin of the receptors is a girl between 10 and 17 years old with multiple sclerosis. Each CDR3 is given with its conserved first and last residue. D genes are given only for firm matches. Where a row states a size, it is once, few, many or the class of an expanded clone; other rows omit it.

v_call	d_call	j_call	clone_size	cdr3_nt	cdr3_aa
TRBV6-1	NA	TRBJ2-2	few	TGTGCCAGCAGGGCTAGGGTTGGGGAGCTGTTTTTT	CASRARVGELFF
TRBV2	TRBD1	TRBJ1-5	few	TGTGCCAGCAGTATCCGACAGGGGGGAATTCAGCCCCAGCATTTT	CASSIRQGGIQPQHF
TRBV24-1	NA	TRBJ2-1	NA	TGTGCCACCAGTGCGAGGCTTTACAATGAGCAGTTCTTC	CATSARLYNEQFF
TRBV20-1	NA	TRBJ2-1	NA	TGCAGTGACCACGCGGTGGGGTACAATGAGCAGTTCTTC	CSDHAVGYNEQFF
TRBV24-1	TRBD2	TRBJ2-1	NA	TGTACCACCAGTGCCTCACTAGCGGGAGAGGGCAATGAGCAGTTCTTC	CTTSASLAGEGNEQFF
TRBV6-2/TRBV6-3	NA	TRBJ2-1	few	TGTGCCAGCAGTGCGGCGGGACCCGGGTTAAGTGAGCAGTTCTTC	CASSAAGPGLSEQFF
TRBV19	NA	TRBJ2-1	NA	TGTGCCAGTAGTGCAAGTGTAACGGGCGATGAGCAGTTCTTC	CASSASVTGDEQFF
TRBV6-6	TRBD1	TRBJ1-2	NA	TGTGCCAGCTCGGGGGACAGGGGCTTAGGCTACACCTTC	CASSGDRGLGYTF
TRBV14	NA	TRBJ2-5	NA	TGTGCCAGCAGCCAAGACCAGTCTAGCCGAATCCAGTACTTC	CASSQDQSSRIQYF
TRBV6-1	NA	TRBJ2-5	NA	TGTGCCAGCAGTATACGGGACCAAGAGACCCAGTACTTC	CASSIRDQETQYF
TRBV27	TRBD1	TRBJ2-6	NA	TGTGCCAGCAGTTTATGGACAGGACCTGGGGCCAACGTCCTGACTTTC	CASSLWTGPGANVLTF
TRBV20-1	NA	TRBJ2-2	NA	TGCAGTGCTAGGGCGCACCTAGAACCCACCGGGGAGCTGTTTTTT	CSARAHLEPTGELFF
TRBV20-1	NA	TRBJ2-3	NA	TGCAGTGCCCTACCCAGCGGAGGGGTAGATACGCAGTATTTT	CSALPSGGVDTQYF
TRBV12-3/TRBV12-4	NA	TRBJ2-3	NA	TGTGCCAGCATTTTATCGCCAGGGCGCAGCACAGATACGCAGTATTTT	CASILSPGRSTDTQYF
TRBV6-5	NA	TRBJ1-2	few	TGTGCCAGCAGTTACTCTCAGAACTATGGCTACACCTTC	CASSYSQNYGYTF
TRBV7-2	TRBD1	TRBJ2-3	few	TGTGCCAGCAGCGCGGACAGGGCAGATACGCAGTATTTT	CASSADRADTQYF
TRBV20-1	NA	TRBJ2-7	NA	TGCAGTGCAGAGTGGTCCTACGAGCAGTACTTC	CSAEWSYEQYF
TRBV5-4	NA	TRBJ2-5	NA	TGTGCCAGCAGTCCGGGTCTAAAAGAGACCCAGTACTTC	CASSPGLKETQYF
TRBV2	TRBD1	TRBJ2-3	NA	TGTGCCAGCATAGGGACAGGGGGCTCAATCGATACGCAGTATTTT	CASIGTGGSIDTQYF
TRBV9	NA	TRBJ2-1	few	TGTGCCAGCAGCGTAGGTGCCAATGAGCAGTTCTTC	CASSVGANEQFF
TRBV20-1	NA	TRBJ1-6	NA	TGCAGTGCCCGCGGGACGGTAAATTCACCCCTCCACTTT	CSARGTVNSPLHF
TRBV2	NA	TRBJ2-5	NA	TGTGCCAGCAGTGGGGCCCGGACAGCCGGGTCCCGGGAGACCCAGTACTTC	CASSGARTAGSRETQYF
TRBV20-1	TRBD1	TRBJ1-4	many	TGCAGTGCTAGAGATCCCGGCAGGGGGACTGAAAAACTGTTTTTT	CSARDPGRGTEKLFF
TRBV7-2	TRBD2	TRBJ2-5	NA	TGTGCCAGCAGATTAGGGACTAGCGGTAGGGAGACCCAGTACTTC	CASRLGTSGRETQYF
TRBV5-1	TRBD1	TRBJ2-3	few	TGCGCCAGCAGCTCTTACCGTGGACAGGGATTAGATACGCAGTATTTT	CASSSYRGQGLDTQYF
TRBV29-1	NA	TRBJ2-1	once	TGCAGCGCCCACTGGGGGGGCCGATTGAGCAATGAGCAGTTCTTC	CSAHWGGRLSNEQFF
TRBV10-1	TRBD1	TRBJ1-1	few	TGCGCCACCCAACCGACAGGGGGGAACACTGAAGCTTTCTTT	CATQPTGGNTEAFF
TRBV28	TRBD2	TRBJ2-5	NA	TGTGCCAGCAGTTCCCCCCGTGGAGCGGGAGTAGAGACCCAGTACTTC	CASSSPRGAGVETQYF
TRBV28	TRBD1	TRBJ2-7	NA	TGTGCCAGCAGCAAAACAGGGACAGCTCGGGGGCAGTACTTC	CASSKTGTARGQYF
TRBV7-2	TRBD2	TRBJ2-1	NA	TGTGCCAGCAGTCCAGAACGGGGGAGCGCGGGAGGGAATGAGCAGTTCTTC	CASSPERGSAGGNEQFF
TRBV20-1	TRBD2	TRBJ2-3	NA	TGCAGTGCTAGGAGTAGCGGGGGCGCCACAGATACGCAGTATTTT	CSARSSGGATDTQYF
TRBV7-9	NA	TRBJ2-6	many	TGTGCCAGCAGTTCTGGGGCCAACGTCCTGACTTTC	CASSSGANVLTF
TRBV28	NA	TRBJ1-5	NA	TGTGCCAGCCGTAAGGGGCCAAATCAGCCCCAGCATTTT	CASRKGPNQPQHF